There are a few counts of the clone carrying this T cell receptor (beta chain). Only in-frame clones appear in the TCRdb table, and some are missing; sequencing was by immunoSEQ multiplex PCR. The table includes a few hundred thousand clones, around nine tenths detected once. CDR1 SGHAT and CDR2 FQNNGV come from the germline V gene. The CDR3 runs 16 residues. After removal of 0 bases from V and 0 bases from J, the junction contained 4 bases not matched to a gene. The sample is drawn from a study of blood T cell repertoires in COVID-19. Participants were aged 18 to 89 years, lived in about two dozen US areas, and enrolled virtually.

Sequences were obtained from PBMCs or T cells enriched from blood (not recorded which). This clonotype was sampled from a woman aged 30 to 39 who had been exposed to COVID-19. V gene TRBV11-2 combines with J gene TRBJ1-2, with 7 bases matching TRBD1. CDR3: CASSLDWDSTNYGYTF. The DNA for the CDR3 is TGTGCCAGCAGCTTAGACTGGGACAGCACTAACTATGGCTACACCTTC.